The T cell receptor beta chain under discussion was sequenced for a study of T cells after yellow fever vaccination. Across the whole study: When fractions had low cell numbers, they were prepared with SMART-Seq v4 Ultra Low Input. Study-wide points: Clones from primary vaccination mostly reappeared after the booster (over 95% CD4, around 90% CD8). Abundant clonotypes from the bulk population could get into FACS-sorted repertoires as contaminants.

Germline values: CDR1 MDHEN, CDR2 SYDVKM. The CDR3 is made up of 17 amino acids. J was trimmed by 10 bases and V by 7 bases; bases with no gene match: 13. Regarding this clonotype: Its antigen is undetermined.

UMIs were added to TCR cDNA along with a universal primer site when it was made by 5'RACE template switching. Each CDR3 protein is one row after TCRdb ran MiXCR on the 5' RACE reads. The repertoire holds a few hundred thousand distinct CDR3 sequences, 10% to 15% seen once, with 0.5% to 0.6% in the top ten. The sequence came from a man in his thirties or forties who received the YFV17D yellow fever vaccine. Material: CD4+ T cells sorted from PBMCs, obtained 45 days after the yellow fever booster vaccination. The rearrangement uses TRBV28 and TRBJ2-1, with 16 bases lining up with TRBD2. CDR3: CASTNPGLAGGQHEQFF. In DNA form, the CDR3 reads TGTGCCAGCACTAACCCGGGACTAGCGGGAGGGCAGCACGAGCAGTTCTTC.